This is a list of T cell receptor beta chains from one sample in a study of regulatory T cells in long-lasting Graves disease. TCRdb redid the calling of the multiplex PCR reads with MiXCR, one entry per CDR3 protein. The sample has a few hundred thousand distinct CDR3 sequences; 14% are singletons. These records were also assigned to another study, of T cells in Graves' hyperthyroidism and ophthalmopathy.

The sequenced sample was peripheral blood mononuclear cells (PBMCs), obtained at new diagnosis, from a patient treated with antithyroid drugs. The receptors come from a woman between 50 and 59 years old with Graves disease. Each CDR3 is given with its conserved first and last residue. The D gene is left open where the match is weak. Size is stated for part of the rows, as once, few or many counts, or as a class when the clone is expanded.

CDR3 length,D gene,J gene,V gene,clone size,CDR3 protein,CDR3 DNA
18,TRBD2,TRBJ2-6,TRBV29-1,few,CSVASGTGSSSGANVLTF,TGCAGCGTCGCGAGCGGGACGGGATCGAGCTCTGGGGCCAACGTCCTGACTTTC
12,TRBD2,TRBJ2-7,TRBV29-1,many,CSARAGGYEQYF,TGCAGCGCCAGAGCGGGAGGGTACGAGCAGTACTTC
17,-,TRBJ1-1,TRBV9,-,CASSERGGGGQHTEAFF,TGTGCCAGCAGCGAGAGGGGGGGCGGGGGGCAGCACACTGAAGCTTTCTTT
14,TRBD2,TRBJ2-7,TRBV27,few,CASTRTSGTYEQYF,TGTGCCAGCACCCGGACTAGCGGCACCTACGAGCAGTACTTC
12,-,TRBJ2-5,TRBV10-3,many,CAIGTAQETQYF,TGTGCCATCGGGACTGCCCAAGAGACCCAGTACTTC
13,TRBD1,TRBJ2-7,TRBV6-2/TRBV6-3,many,CASGDRGAYEQYF,TGTGCCAGCGGGGACAGGGGTGCCTACGAGCAGTACTTC
16,TRBD2,TRBJ2-2,TRBV4-2,-,CASSHGLAGNTGELFF,TGTGCCAGCAGCCATGGACTAGCGGGGAACACCGGGGAGCTGTTTTTT
15,-,TRBJ2-1,TRBV2,many,CASSRLLGSYNEQFF,TGTGCCAGCAGTCGTCTACTAGGATCCTACAATGAGCAGTTCTTC
15,TRBD2,TRBJ2-7,TRBV28,many,CASSFHTSGRDEQYF,TGTGCCAGCAGTTTTCATACTAGCGGGAGAGACGAGCAGTACTTC
15,-,TRBJ2-3,TRBV28,many,CASSFDRQSTDTQYF,TGTGCCAGCAGTTTTGACAGACAAAGTACAGATACGCAGTATTTT
15,-,TRBJ2-2,TRBV6-1,-,CACRTSQGFTGELSF,TGTGCCTGCAGAACCTCGCAGGGGTTCACCGGGGAGCTGTCTTTT
16,TRBD2,TRBJ2-7,TRBV18,many,CASSPPVAGGTGEQYF,TGTGCCAGCTCACCACCGGTAGCGGGAGGCACCGGCGAGCAGTACTTC
16,TRBD2,TRBJ2-5,TRBV10-3,-,CAIRAGTSASQEAQYF,TGTGCCATCAGGGCTGGGACTAGCGCCAGCCAAGAGGCCCAGTACTTC
15,TRBD2,TRBJ2-2,TRBV28,many,CASSLGLAGAGELFF,TGTGCCAGCAGTCTAGGACTAGCGGGGGCCGGGGAGCTGTTTTTT
14,-,TRBJ1-1,TRBV14,few,CASSQVGSNTEAFF,TGTGCCAGCAGCCAAGTGGGTTCGAACACTGAAGCTTTCTTT
15,TRBD1,TRBJ2-7,TRBV5-5,-,CASSFDRQGAGEQYF,TGTGCCAGCAGCTTCGACCGACAGGGGGCTGGAGAGCAGTACTTC
14,-,TRBJ2-1,TRBV6-5,many,CASSYSEATPRRFF,TGTGCCAGCAGTTACTCTGAAGCGACACCCAGGCGGTTCTTC
13,-,TRBJ2-2,TRBV28,-,CASSLIGAGELVF,TGTGCCAGCAGTTTAATAGGGGCCGGGGAGCTGGTTTTT
17,TRBD2,TRBJ2-1,TRBV5-1,-,CASSNQRAGGSYNEQFF,TGCGCCAGCAGCAACCAGAGAGCGGGAGGATCCTACAATGAGCAGTTCTTC
15,TRBD1,TRBJ2-7,TRBV7-8,many,CASSLNRGLSYEQYF,TGTGCCAGCAGCTTAAACAGGGGTTTATCCTACGAGCAGTACTTC
15,-,TRBJ2-5,TRBV20-1,few,CSARPGTLEEETQYF,TGCAGTGCTAGACCAGGGACACTCGAGGAGGAGACCCAGTACTTC
16,-,TRBJ2-1,TRBV5-1,few,CASSLDPRDNRHEQFF,TGCGCCAGCAGCTTGGATCCTCGGGACAATCGCCATGAGCAGTTCTTC
14,-,TRBJ2-3,TRBV13,many,CASIQLGGTDTQYF,TGTGCCAGCATCCAACTAGGAGGCACAGATACGCAGTATTTT
14,-,TRBJ1-5,TRBV2,many,CASTLADSNQPQHF,TGTGCCAGCACCTTAGCCGATAGCAATCAGCCCCAGCATTTT
17,-,TRBJ2-1,TRBV3-1,-,CASGQVSGVSSYNEQFF,TGTGCCAGCGGCCAAGTCTCGGGAGTCAGCTCCTACAATGAGCAGTTCTTC
14,-,TRBJ1-1,TRBV4-1,-,CASSHLQGNTEAFF,TGCGCCAGCAGCCACCTACAGGGGAACACTGAAGCTTTCTTT
13,-,TRBJ1-1,TRBV7-6,many,CASSKTANTEAFF,TGTGCCAGCAGTAAGACAGCAAACACTGAAGCTTTCTTT
13,TRBD1,TRBJ1-2,TRBV7-9,-,CASSFGTDYGYTF,TGTGCCAGCAGCTTCGGGACAGACTATGGCTACACCTTC
15,-,TRBJ1-4,TRBV2,many,CASIPDSATNEKLFF,TGTGCCAGCATTCCGGACAGTGCAACTAATGAAAAACTGTTTTTT
18,TRBD1,TRBJ2-1,TRBV24-1,few,CATSDSKNRGASPNEQFF,TGTGCCACCAGTGATTCGAAAAACAGGGGCGCTTCCCCCAATGAGCAGTTCTTC
14,-,TRBJ1-4,TRBV20-1,-,CSANRGATNEKLFF,TGCAGTGCGAATCGGGGGGCAACTAATGAAAAACTGTTTTTT
15,-,TRBJ1-4,TRBV6-1,few,CASSKDSVANEKLFF,TGTGCCAGCAGCAAGGACAGCGTGGCTAATGAAAAACTGTTTTTT
15,TRBD2,TRBJ2-1,TRBV19,-,CASKEAGGLYNEQFF,TGTGCCAGTAAGGAAGCGGGAGGCTTATATAATGAGCAGTTCTTC
18,-,TRBJ2-6,TRBV7-8,-,CASSRRRDTLSGANVLTF,TGTGCCAGCAGCCGACGCCGGGACACTTTATCTGGGGCCAACGTCCTGACTTTC
15,TRBD1,TRBJ2-1,TRBV3-1,many,CASSNVGQGVYEQFF,TGTGCCAGCAGCAACGTCGGACAGGGGGTGTATGAGCAGTTCTTC
16,-,TRBJ1-5,TRBV7-2,few,CASSLPGTKVGQPQHF,TGTGCCAGCAGCTTACCCGGGACAAAGGTTGGTCAGCCCCAGCATTTT
15,TRBD2,TRBJ2-1,TRBV7-9,many,CASSLRPSGSTEQFF,TGTGCCAGCAGCTTACGGCCTAGCGGGAGTACTGAGCAGTTCTTC
15,-,TRBJ1-2,TRBV18,-,CASSLHSGDYYGYTF,TGTGCCAGCTCCCTCCACTCAGGGGACTACTATGGCTACACCTTC
17,TRBD2,TRBJ2-1,TRBV7-3,few,CASSLAAIAGGVDEQFF,TGTGCCAGCAGCTTAGCCGCAATAGCGGGAGGGGTTGATGAGCAGTTCTTC
14,-,TRBJ1-4,TRBV11-2,many,CASSLDWANEKLFF,TGTGCCAGCAGCTTAGATTGGGCTAATGAAAAACTGTTTTTT
12,-,TRBJ2-4,TRBV5-6,few,CASSLGNPIQYF,TGTGCCAGCAGCTTGGGCAACCCTATTCAGTACTTC
13,-,TRBJ2-7,TRBV4-1,few,CASSQDGFYEQYF,TGCGCCAGCAGCCAAGATGGATTCTACGAGCAGTACTTC
12,-,TRBJ1-2,TRBV29-1,few,CSVVRFGLGYTF,TGCAGCGTTGTTCGCTTTGGTTTAGGCTACACCTTC
17,TRBD2,TRBJ2-7,TRBV3-1,many,CASSHTSALADSYEQYF,TGTGCCAGCAGCCATACCTCGGCACTAGCGGACTCCTACGAGCAGTACTTC
14,-,TRBJ1-1,TRBV5-1,many,CASSLSGLNTEAFF,TGTGCCAGCAGCTTATCAGGGCTTAACACTGAAGCTTTCTTT
16,TRBD1,TRBJ2-1,TRBV6-2/TRBV6-3,-,CASSYSTQGAVNEQFF,TGTGCCAGCAGTTACTCGACGCAGGGGGCAGTCAATGAGCAGTTCTTC
14,TRBD1,TRBJ1-5,TRBV12-3/TRBV12-4,many,CASSYFEGAQPQHF,TGTGCCAGCAGTTATTTTGAGGGGGCTCAGCCCCAGCATTTT